The 6 T cell receptor beta chains listed next were all sequenced from one sample in a study of blood T cell repertoires in COVID-19. Data came from immunoSEQ multiplex PCR; TCRdb stores just in-frame clones and leaves some out. The sample carries over 200,000 clones, around nine tenths recorded once. Sequencing input: peripheral blood. These receptors originate from a man between 40 and 49 years old who had recovered from COVID-19.

V and J are TRBV19 and TRBJ2-7; 7 bases match TRBD2. CDR3 length: 15 residues. CDR1 and CDR2 from the germline V gene are LNHDA and SQIVND (reference sequence). The junction had 8 bases not matched to a gene; V was cut back by 4 bases and J by 2 bases. The CDR3 here is CASSTGAGAPYEQYF. The CDR3 DNA follows: TGTGCCAGTAGTACTGGTGCGGGAGCCCCCTACGAGCAGTACTTC.

This chain uses TRBV13 with TRBJ1-5; D gene ambiguous. Germline assignment: CDR1 PRHDT and CDR2 FYEKMQ (reference sequence). The CDR3 consists of 13 residues. Trimming shortened V by 2 bases and J by 7 bases, and 9 bases separated the two germline ends. CDR3 DNA sequence: TGTGCCAGCAGCTTAAGCGGCGGGCAGCCCCAGCATTTT. It yields the protein CASSLSGGQPQHF.

The chain is built from TRBV5-6 and TRBJ2-1; 11 bases are a match to TRBD2. The CDR3 has 16 residues. CDR1 is SGHDT and CDR2 is YYEEEE in the germline V gene. With 4 bases clipped from V and 6 bases from J, the junction kept 9 bases outside the gene matches. CDR3 sequence (DNA): TGTGCCAGCAGCCTCATTGGGCTAGCGGGGGGCAATGAGCAGTTCTTC. This codes for CASSLIGLAGGNEQFF.

This clone was counted a few times. The sample has other DNA sequences that encode this CDR3 too. The chain recombines TRBV7-2 with TRBJ2-4, with 9 bases lining up with TRBD2. The V and J ends lost 3 bases and 6 bases, in that order; junction bases with no gene match: 6. The germline V gene has CDR1 SGHTA and CDR2 FQGNSA. The CDR3 consists of 15 residues. Here the CDR3 reads CASSLLAGEGNIQYF. CDR3 DNA sequence: TGTGCCAGCAGCTTGTTAGCGGGAGAAGGAAACATTCAGTACTTC.

The V gene is TRBV29-1, the J gene TRBJ1-2; 8 bases are shared with TRBD1. The V gene's germline CDR1 is SQVTM and CDR2 ANQGSEA. V was clipped by 4 bases and J by 0 bases; unmatched bases: 1. The CDR3 is 13 residues long. The CDR3 loop reads CSVGDRTNYGYTF. The CDR3 bases are TGCAGCGTTGGGGACAGGACTAACTATGGCTACACCTTC.

The chain combines TRBV7-9 with TRBJ2-5; D perhaps matches TRBD2 (7 bases). The CDR3 is 16 residues long. Trimming pared 5 bases from V and 4 bases from J, leaving 20 bases between. CDR1 is SEHNR, CDR2 FQNEAQ, per germline (reference sequence). For the CDR3, the DNA is TGTGCCAGCAGCCCTTGGAGGGGGGGCACGGGAGAGACCCAGTACTTC. This sequence encodes CASSPWRGGTGETQYF. Full variable domain (outside the CDR3, taken from reference TRBV7-9 and TRBJ2-5): DTGVSQNPRHKITKRGQNVTFRCDPISEHNRLYWYRQTLGQGPEFLTYFQNEAQLEKSRLLSDRFSAERPKGSFSTLEIQRTEQGDSAMYLCASSPWRGGTGETQYFGPGTRLLVL.